This TCR beta chain was sequenced in a study of blood T cell repertoires in COVID-19. Sequenced by immunoSEQ multiplex PCR; TCRdb stores in-frame clones only, minus some. The table lists tens of thousands of clones, about 90% of them singletons. The origin of this receptor is a woman between 50 and 59 years old with active or convalescent COVID-19. The sample comprised peripheral blood.

The CDR3 here is CASSFTDRYDIQYF. CDR3 nucleotides: TGTGCCAGCAGCTTTACCGACAGGTACGACATTCAGTACTTC. This chain joins TRBV9 and TRBJ2-4; possible D gene TRBD1, 6 bases. V lost 4 bases and J lost 8, with 16 bases in between. From germline, CDR1 is SGDLS and CDR2 YYNGEE. The CDR3 has 14 residues.